This entry lists 10 T cell receptor beta chains sequenced from one sample in a study of PD-1 blockade in classical Hodgkin lymphoma. Each and every patient relapsed after autologous stem cell transplantation, and patients got differing brentuximab vedotin exposure. Using immunoSEQ multiplex PCR, the repertoire was profiled, and TCRdb retains in-frame clones only, with some absent. The repertoire holds 13,000 or so clones, with about 80% as singletons. The source was peripheral blood mononuclear cells (PBMCs), collected at baseline. The receptors derive from a human donor with classical Hodgkin lymphoma.

CDR3 DNA: TGTGCCAGCATGGTGGCCGGGGGGCGAGAGACCCAGTACTTC. It yields the protein CASMVAGGRETQYF. The J gene is TRBJ2-5, the V gene TRBV27, with D perhaps matching TRBD2 (7 bases). V lost 7 bases and J 4 bases, leaving 16 bases between the germline ends. CDR1 is MNHEY, CDR2 SMNVEV, per germline (reference sequence). The CDR3 has 14 amino acids.

The chain joins TRBV7-8 to TRBJ1-1, with 7 bases aligning to TRBD1. The CDR3 has 17 amino acids. V shed 5 bases and J 0 bases; nucleotides not matched to a gene: 12. CDR1 and CDR2 (germline): SGHVS, FQNEAQ. CDR3 amino acids: CASSPWTGSAMNTEAFF. CDR3 nucleotide sequence: TGTGCCAGCAGCCCTTGGACAGGTAGCGCGATGAACACTGAAGCTTTCTTT.

This chain connects TRBV6-6 to TRBJ2-7; a possible D gene is TRBD1 (6 bases). Trimming pared 6 bases from V and 3 bases from J, leaving 15 bases between. The CDR3 covers 14 residues. Germline V gene data show CDR1 as MNHNY and CDR2 as SVGAGI (reference sequence). The CDR3 DNA is TGTGCCAGCAGACCCGACAGGTTGTTCTACGAGCAGTACTTC. The encoded protein is CASRPDRLFYEQYF.

This chain connects TRBV7-9 to TRBJ1-2; TRBD1 matches at 12 bases. Germline V gene sequence: CDR1 SEHNR, CDR2 FQNEAQ (reference sequence). The CDR3 is made up of 15 amino acids. Trimming took 5 bases from V and 7 from J; bases not matched to a gene: 8. The CDR3 bases are TGTGCCAGCAGCCCGCCGGGACAGGGGGCGTCTGGCTACACCTTC. Protein product: CASSPPGQGASGYTF. The full variable domain, its missing parts supplied by reference TRBV7-9 and TRBJ1-2, is DTGVSQNPRHKITKRGQNVTFRCDPISEHNRLYWYRQTLGQGPEFLTYFQNEAQLEKSRLLSDRFSAERPKGSFSTLEIQRTEQGDSAMYLCASSPPGQGASGYTFGSGTRLTVV.

The gene calls are TRBV7-9 and TRBJ2-6; no clear D. Germline V gene lookup returns CDR1 SEHNR and CDR2 FQNEAQ (reference sequence). CDR3 length: 14 amino acids. With 8 bases removed from V and 2 bases from J, the gap between germline ends came to 10 bases. CDR3 sequence: CASPPWAGANVLTF. In DNA, the CDR3 is TGTGCCAGCCCCCCCTGGGCTGGGGCCAACGTCCTGACTTTC.

As DNA, the CDR3 is TGTGCCAGCAGCCAAGAATGGCTAGCGGGAGGGCAAGAGACCCAGTACTTC. Translating gives CASSQEWLAGGQETQYF. The chain carries TRBV4-2 and TRBJ2-5; 12 bases are shared with TRBD2. Germline CDR1 and CDR2: LGHNA and YNFKEQ. This CDR3 is 17 amino acids long. J was trimmed by 2 bases and V by 0 bases; bases with no gene match: 4.

V usage is TRBV2 and J usage is TRBJ2-2; no reliable D call. The CDR3 has 14 residues. Germline V CDR1 and CDR2: SNHLY, FYNNEI. Trimming shortened V by 7 bases and J by 1 base, and 10 bases separated the two germline ends. In DNA form, the CDR3 reads TGTGCCAGCACTCTAAGGAGGAACACCGGGGAGCTGTTTTTT. Protein product: CASTLRRNTGELFF.

V and J are TRBV9 and TRBJ1-1; D is possibly TRBD1 (5 bases). Between the trimmed V and J ends, which lost 0 bases and 4 bases, there was a span of 10 bases. The CDR3 extends over 14 amino acids. CDR1 and CDR2 (germline): SGDLS, YYNGEE. CDR3 protein: CASSVVGGGTEAFF. CDR3 sequence (DNA): TGTGCCAGCAGCGTAGTAGGTGGGGGCACTGAAGCTTTCTTT.

The chain combines TRBV18 with TRBJ2-5; D gene unclear. The CDR3 is 11 residues long. Germline CDR1 is KGHSH and CDR2 is LQKENI. V shed 6 bases and J shed 5 bases, with 7 bases lying between them. This CDR3 is CASSRGETQYF. CDR3 nucleotide sequence: TGTGCCAGCTCGCGTGGGGAGACCCAGTACTTC.

The J gene is TRBJ1-1, the V gene TRBV5-4, with 8 positions matching TRBD1. CDR3 size: 14 residues. CDR1 and CDR2 from the germline V gene are SGHNT and YYREEE (reference sequence). Trimming at V came to 4 bases and at J to 2 bases, leaving 4 bases not matched to a gene. CDR3 protein: CASSKTGGNTEAFF. The CDR3 region has the DNA TGTGCCAGCAGCAAAACAGGGGGAAACACTGAAGCTTTCTTT.